What follows are 10 T cell receptor beta chains derived from one specimen sequenced in a study of early stage breast cancer tumors. Profiled with immunoSEQ multiplex PCR; TCRdb holds only in-frame clones, not every one. The table lists around 25,000 clones, 65% to 70% of them singletons. Sequenced sample: breast tumor tissue. These receptors all stem from a person in their sixties with breast cancer.

This clone was seen a few times. The J gene is TRBJ2-7, the V gene TRBV2, with a weak D call TRBD2 (6 bases). Germline V CDR1 and CDR2: SNHLY, FYNNEI. This CDR3 spans 14 amino acids. Trimming shortened V by 3 bases and J by 1 base, and 10 bases separated the two germline ends. In DNA, the CDR3 is TGTGCCAGCAGTGAGGGACTCGAATCCTACGAGCAGTACTTC. Protein: CASSEGLESYEQYF.

This clone has more than one count but fewer than ten. The J gene is TRBJ2-6, the V gene TRBV27; tentative D call: TRBD1 (6 bases). Germline V gives CDR1 MNHEY, CDR2 SMNVEV (reference sequence). CDR3 length: 17 residues. Trimming pared 6 bases from V and 1 base from J, leaving 16 bases between. CDR3 coding DNA: TGTGCCAGCAGACGCGGACAGCTAGGATCTGGGGCCAACGTCCTGACTTTC. It encodes CASRRGQLGSGANVLTF.

V gene TRBV28 combines with J gene TRBJ2-3; 7 nucleotides agree with TRBD2. CDR1 is MDHEN, CDR2 SYDVKM, per germline. The J segment lost 2 bases and the V segment lost 5 bases, leaving 4 bases of the junction unmatched. This CDR3 region has 14 residues. In nucleotides, the CDR3 is TGTGCCAGCAGTCCCGGGACTATCACAGATACGCAGTATTTT. Amino acids: CASSPGTITDTQYF.

The J gene is TRBJ2-7, the V gene TRBV5-6, with 9 bases aligning to TRBD2. The CDR3 is 15 amino acids. V shed 3 bases, J shed 3 bases, and the junction held 7 bases outside the gene matches. Germline lookup yields CDR1 SGHDT and CDR2 YYEEEE. The CDR3 loop reads CASSSPTSGIYEQYF. The CDR3 nucleotides read TGTGCCAGCAGCTCGCCGACTAGCGGCATCTACGAGCAGTACTTC.

The chain couples TRBV27 to TRBJ2-7; TRBD2 matches at 7 bases. There are 18 residues in the CDR3. V lost 5 bases and J lost 2; bases outside the gene matches: 18. Germline CDR1 MNHEY, CDR2 SMNVEV (reference sequence). The CDR3 is CASSPGGSGNLPAYEQYF. The CDR3 DNA sequence: TGTGCCAGCAGTCCCGGGGGGAGCGGGAACCTGCCTGCCTACGAGCAGTACTTC.

V is TRBV5-1 and J is TRBJ2-1; weak D call: TRBD2 (6 bases). Deletions cut 6 bases from V and 1 base from J, with 14 bases between. CDR3 size: 15 residues. Germline lookup yields CDR1 SGHRS and CDR2 YFSETQ. CDR3 in DNA: TGCGCCAGCAACCAAGGAGGGACTTCCTACAATGAGCAGTTCTTC. Translated, it gives CASNQGGTSYNEQFF.

This clone is medium-sized. Other DNA sequences in the sample encode the same CDR3. The V gene is TRBV7-9, the J gene TRBJ2-7, with D perhaps TRBD1 (6 bases). From germline, CDR1 is SEHNR and CDR2 FQNEAQ (reference sequence). Between the trimmed V and J ends, which lost 6 bases and 1 base, there was a span of 10 bases. The CDR3 covers 13 residues. CDR3 DNA sequence: TGTGCCAGCAGGGACAGTCTTTCCTACGAGCAGTACTTC. This gives the protein CASRDSLSYEQYF.

The rearrangement uses TRBV9 and TRBJ2-5, with D possibly TRBD2 on 5 matching bases. V was shortened by 4 bases and J by 0 bases, with 13 bases between the two germline ends. The CDR3 spans 15 residues. Per the germline V gene, CDR1 is SGDLS and CDR2 is YYNGEE. The CDR3 region has the DNA TGTGCCAGCAGCCTCAGCGGAGCGGACCAAGAGACCCAGTACTTC. This sequence encodes CASSLSGADQETQYF.

V and J are TRBV30 and TRBJ1-3; 7 bases fit TRBD1. Germline CDR1 reads GTSNPN; CDR2 reads SVGIG (reference sequence). The CDR3 is 15 residues long. J lost 2 bases, V lost 4 bases, and 8 bases had no gene match. The CDR3 nucleotides are TGTGCCTGGAATCCAACAGGGGCGACTGGAAACACCATATATTTT. It specifies CAWNPTGATGNTIYF.

The sample holds a few counts of this clone. This CDR3 is CASKEVTANYGYTF. CDR3 bases: TGTGCCAGTAAAGAGGTCACCGCTAACTATGGCTACACCTTC. The chain links TRBV19 to TRBJ1-2; D not resolved. The ends were cut back, 7 bases at V and 0 bases at J, with 12 bases in the middle. Germline CDR1 reads LNHDA; CDR2 reads SQIVND (reference sequence). This CDR3 is 14 amino acids long.